Each of the 15 T cell receptor beta chains below was sequenced from the same sample in a study of shared clonotypes between healthy human individuals. The table came from immunoSEQ multiplex PCR; TCRdb's copy has only in-frame clones and leaves some out. Among about 1 million clones listed, roughly 75% were seen once. The source material was memory CD4+ T cells sorted from blood. This sample's subset: CD45RA-negative fraction. Every receptor here comes from a man aged 18 to 30 in good health.

The chain recombines TRBV7-8 with TRBJ1-4, with a possible D match to TRBD1 (5 bases). CDR1 SGHVS and CDR2 FQNEAQ come from the germline V gene. V lost 0 bases, J lost 5 bases, and 10 bases lay in between. The CDR3 contains 15 residues. CDR3 protein: CASSLAGRGNEKLFF. CDR3 coding DNA: TGTGCCAGCAGCTTAGCCGGTCGGGGGAATGAAAAACTGTTTTTT.

The J gene is TRBJ2-7, the V gene TRBV6-5, with D perhaps matching TRBD1 (5 bases). This CDR3 spans 14 amino acids. Germline values: CDR1 MNHEY, CDR2 SVGAGI. The V gene lost 2 bases and the J gene lost 6 bases, with 14 bases spanning the gap. CDR3 amino acids: CASSYRTPSGEQYF. In nucleotides, the CDR3 is TGTGCCAGCAGTTACCGGACACCCTCCGGCGAGCAGTACTTC.

This clone was observed at least ten times. V and J are TRBV21-1 and TRBJ1-5; the DNA was not compared with TRBD1, the D call given in the table. TRBV21-1 is a listed pseudogene. This CDR3 is 16 amino acids long. DNA for the CDR3: TGTGCCAGCAGCAAGGACAGGAGCTATAGCAATCAGCCCCAGCATTTT. This translates into CASSKDRSYSNQPQHF.

The chain joins TRBV18 to TRBJ2-3; weak D call: TRBD1 (6 bases). The length of the CDR3 is 14 residues. Germline values: CDR1 KGHSH, CDR2 LQKENI. Deletions cut 1 base from V and 2 bases from J, with 7 bases between. DNA of the CDR3: TGTGCCAGCTCACCACGGGACAACACAGATACGCAGTATTTT. Its translation is CASSPRDNTDTQYF.

V usage is TRBV6-5 and J usage is TRBJ2-3; D perhaps matches TRBD2 (5 bases). Per germline, CDR1 MNHEY and CDR2 SVGAGI. The CDR3 is 15 amino acids. V was shortened by 3 bases and J by 1 base, with 11 bases between the two germline ends. The CDR3 reads CASSYSNGGTDTQYF. CDR3 DNA sequence: TGTGCCAGCAGTTATTCAAACGGGGGCACAGATACGCAGTATTTT.

This CDR3 reads CASSLAGGPNQPQHF. CDR3 bases: TGTGCCAGTAGTTTGGCAGGAGGGCCCAATCAGCCCCAGCATTTT. This chain uses TRBV19 with TRBJ1-5, with no clear D. The V and J ends lost 5 bases and 3 bases respectively, with 14 bases between them. CDR3 size: 15 residues. Germline V lookup: CDR1 LNHDA, CDR2 SQIVND (reference sequence).

V usage is TRBV19 and J usage is TRBJ1-5; D is undetermined. V was trimmed by 5 bases and J by 2 bases, leaving 22 bases between them. The CDR3 is 18 residues long. The germline gives CDR1 LNHDA, CDR2 SQIVND (reference sequence). The CDR3 DNA is TGTGCCAGTAGTTGGACGCAACAAATCCTTATAGGCAATCAGCCCCAGCATTTT. Translation: CASSWTQQILIGNQPQHF.

This rearrangement joins TRBV5-1 to TRBJ2-6; no definite D call. Germline V gene sequence: CDR1 SGHRS, CDR2 YFSETQ. CDR3 length equals 17 residues. V was cut by 4 bases and J by 0 bases, with 14 bases left in between. The CDR3 is CASSASFVDSGANVLTF. The CDR3 bases are TGCGCCAGCAGCGCCTCCTTTGTAGACTCTGGGGCCAACGTCCTGACTTTC.

This clone occurred once. The chain combines TRBV6-5 with TRBJ1-1; 7 bases align to TRBD1. Trimming cost V 6 bases and J 8 bases; bases outside gene matches: 12. CDR1 MNHEY and CDR2 SVGAGI come from the germline V gene. The CDR3 runs 14 residues. Written as DNA, the CDR3 is TGTGCCAGCAGGGGAACAGGGGTGACCACCGAAGCTTTCTTT. It translates to CASRGTGVTTEAFF.

The chain uses TRBV7-9 and TRBJ2-3, with 16 positions matching TRBD2. V dropped 4 bases and J dropped 4; count of bases not matched to a gene: 2. The CDR3 consists of 16 residues. The germline V gene has CDR1 SEHNR and CDR2 FQNEAQ (reference sequence). CDR3 DNA sequence: TGTGCCAGCAGCTCGGGACTAGCGGGGGGGTCAGATACGCAGTATTTT. Protein: CASSSGLAGGSDTQYF.

This rearrangement joins TRBV7-2 to TRBJ1-2; 9 nucleotides line up with TRBD1. The germline CDR1 and CDR2 sequences are SGHTA and FQGNSA. J was trimmed by 6 bases and V by 5 bases; bases with no gene match: 7. The CDR3 consists of 14 residues. The CDR3 reads CASSPGRDRDGYTF. The CDR3 bases are TGTGCCAGCAGCCCCGGGCGGGACAGGGATGGCTACACCTTC.

The chain combines TRBV18 with TRBJ2-5; possible D gene TRBD2, 6 bases. Trimming stripped 2 bases from V and 9 bases from J, with 13 bases between. Germline V gene lookup returns CDR1 KGHSH and CDR2 LQKENI. CDR3 length: 13 amino acids. The CDR3 spells CASSPGLSGAQYF. The CDR3 bases are TGTGCCAGCTCACCAGGACTCTCGGGAGCCCAGTACTTC.

The CDR3 protein is CAWTTGGGVKTQYF. In nucleotides, the CDR3 is TGTGCCTGGACAACGGGCGGGGGGGTCAAGACCCAGTACTTC. The chain uses TRBV30 and TRBJ2-5, with 9 nucleotides matching TRBD2. Looked up from germline, CDR1 is GTSNPN and CDR2 is SVGIG (reference sequence). The CDR3 is made up of 14 amino acids. The junction had 9 bases not matched to a gene; V was cut back by 4 bases and J by 6 bases.

With regard to this clone: Other nucleotide sequences in the sample specify the same CDR3. V is TRBV19 and J is TRBJ2-1, with D perhaps given as TRBD1 or TRBD2 (5 bases each). Germline V gene data show CDR1 as LNHDA and CDR2 as SQIVND (reference sequence). Trimming removed 3 bases at V and 2 bases at J, with 11 bases between. The CDR3 consists of 15 residues. The CDR3 loop is CASSIRDGPYNEQFF. CDR3 coding DNA: TGTGCCAGTAGTATCCGGGACGGGCCCTACAATGAGCAGTTCTTC. Full variable domain (missing parts from reference TRBV19 and TRBJ2-1): DGGITQSPKYLFRKEGQNVTLSCEQNLNHDAMYWYRQDPGQGLRLIYYSQIVNDFQKGDIAEGYSVSREKKESFPLTVTSAQKNPTAFYLCASSIRDGPYNEQFFGPGTRLTVL.

The V and J genes are TRBV7-2 and TRBJ2-7, with 7 bases aligning to TRBD2. The CDR3 runs to 16 residues. V dropped 2 bases and J dropped 1; count of bases not matched to a gene: 8. Germline lookup yields CDR1 SGHTA and CDR2 FQGNSA. CDR3 loop: CASSLRWAGVSYEQYF. The DNA for the CDR3 is TGTGCCAGCAGCTTAAGGTGGGCGGGAGTTTCCTACGAGCAGTACTTC. Drawing the rest from reference TRBV7-2 and TRBJ2-7, the complete variable domain is GAGVSQSPSNKVTEKGKDVELRCDPISGHTALYWYRQSLGQGLEFLIYFQGNSAPDKSGLPSDRFSAERTGGSVSTLTIQRTQQEDSAVYLCASSLRWAGVSYEQYFGPGTRLTVT.